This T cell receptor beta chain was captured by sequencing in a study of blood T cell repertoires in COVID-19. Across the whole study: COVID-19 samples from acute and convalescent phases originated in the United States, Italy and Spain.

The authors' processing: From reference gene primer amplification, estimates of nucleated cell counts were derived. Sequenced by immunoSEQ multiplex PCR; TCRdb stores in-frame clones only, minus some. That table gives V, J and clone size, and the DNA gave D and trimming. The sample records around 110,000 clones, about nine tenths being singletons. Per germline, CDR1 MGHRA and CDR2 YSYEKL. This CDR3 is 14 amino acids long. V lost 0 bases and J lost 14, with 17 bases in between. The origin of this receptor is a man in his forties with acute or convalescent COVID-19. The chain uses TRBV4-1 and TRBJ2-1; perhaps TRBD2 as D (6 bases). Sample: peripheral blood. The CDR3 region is CASSQEGWASAEFF. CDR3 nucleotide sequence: TGCGCCAGCAGCCAAGAGGGTTGGGCTAGCGCAGAGTTCTTC.